Presented here are 7 T cell receptor beta chains from one specimen sequenced in a study of sequential checkpoint blockade in melanoma. Sequencing used immunoSEQ multiplex PCR; TCRdb keeps in-frame clones, though not all of them. The repertoire holds about 7,900 clones, with 20% to 25% as singletons. Stated treatment: randomized to nivolumab then ipilimumab (arm A) or the reverse (arm B). Here the sequenced sample was tumor tissue (inferred from file names), taken from a patient given nivolumab and ipilimumab in sequence. These receptors all come from a human donor with melanoma.

The chain uses TRBV10-2 and TRBJ1-2; no reliable D call. This CDR3 contains 12 residues. V lost 5 bases and J 1 base, leaving 5 bases between the germline ends. Looked up from germline, CDR1 is WSHSY and CDR2 is SAAADI. The CDR3 region has the DNA TGCGCCAGCAGTCCGGATAACTATGGCTACACCTTC. Protein product: CASSPDNYGYTF.

In DNA form, the CDR3 reads TGTGCCACCAGCAGAGTAGGCATCGCCGGGGCCAACGTCCTGACTTTC. Amino acid sequence: CATSRVGIAGANVLTF. The gene calls are TRBV15 and TRBJ2-6; D unresolved. Trimming shortened V by 1 base and J by 4 bases, and 11 bases separated the two germline ends. The CDR3 extends over 16 amino acids. Germline CDR1 LNHNV, CDR2 YYDKDF (reference sequence).

This clone has a handful of counts. In DNA form, the CDR3 reads TGCGCCAGCAGCCACGAAAGGCCGGGACAGGGGACTGTCTCGAACACCGGGGAGCTGTTTTTT. Translation: CASSHERPGQGTVSNTGELFF. This chain connects TRBV4-1 to TRBJ2-2, with 10 bases that match TRBD1. V gave up 3 bases and J gave up 0 bases; unmatched junction bases: 16. The CDR3 runs 21 residues. Germline V gives CDR1 MGHRA, CDR2 YSYEKL.

This clone is labeled medium-sized. The DNA for the CDR3 is TGTGCCAGCAGCTTGGTTAGTCAGCCACAACTTCTGTACTTC. This encodes CASSLVSQPQLLYF. The chain has TRBV11-3 and TRBJ2-7; no reliable D call. This CDR3 is 14 amino acids long. CDR1 and CDR2 from the germline V gene are SGHNT and YENEEA. The V end lost 3 bases, the J end lost 12 bases, and 21 bases lay between the germline ends.

V and J are TRBV29-1 and TRBJ1-1; D remains ambiguous. V was pared by 2 bases and J by 1 base, with 8 bases between. Germline V lookup: CDR1 SQVTM, CDR2 ANQGSEA. This CDR3 is 13 amino acids long. CDR3 protein: CSVERPENTEAFF. As DNA, the CDR3 is TGCAGCGTTGAAAGGCCGGAGAACACTGAAGCTTTCTTT. Complete variable domain (other parts from reference TRBV29-1 and TRBJ1-1): SAVISQKPSRDICQRGTSLTIQCQVDSQVTMMFWYRQQPGQSLTLIATANQGSEATYESGFVIDKFPISRPNLTFSTLTVSNMSPEDSSIYLCSVERPENTEAFFGQGTRLTVV.

Relative to its sample, this clone is medium-sized. J is TRBJ2-5 and V is TRBV6-8, with 8 nucleotides matching TRBD1. CDR3 length: 15 amino acids. The germline CDR1 and CDR2 sequences are MNHGY and SAAAGT. After removal of 6 bases from V and 5 bases from J, the junction contained 11 bases not matched to a gene. The chain's CDR3 is CASRQDRGLEETQYF. In DNA form, the CDR3 reads TGTGCCAGCAGACAAGACAGGGGACTGGAGGAGACCCAGTACTTC.

Only one count was recorded for this clone. V is TRBV19 and J is TRBJ1-1, with D maybe TRBD1 (5 bases). Germline assignment: CDR1 LNHDA and CDR2 SQIVND (reference sequence). With 3 bases removed from V and 5 bases from J, the gap between germline ends came to 13 bases. This CDR3 is built from 14 residues. For the CDR3, the DNA is TGTGCCAGTAGTATCGGGGCCTCTTCGACTGAAGCTTTCTTT. It yields the protein CASSIGASSTEAFF.